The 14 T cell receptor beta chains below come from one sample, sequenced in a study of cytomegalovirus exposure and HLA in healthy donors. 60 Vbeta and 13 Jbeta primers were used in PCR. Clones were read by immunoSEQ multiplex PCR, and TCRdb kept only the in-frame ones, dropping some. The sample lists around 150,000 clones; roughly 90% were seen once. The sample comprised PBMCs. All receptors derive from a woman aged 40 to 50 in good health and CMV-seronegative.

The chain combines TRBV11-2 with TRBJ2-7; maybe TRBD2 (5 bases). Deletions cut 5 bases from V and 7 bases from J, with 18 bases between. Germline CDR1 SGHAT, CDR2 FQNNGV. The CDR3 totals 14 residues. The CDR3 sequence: CASSPLGRTGEQYF. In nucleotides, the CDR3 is TGTGCCAGCAGCCCACTCGGTAGAACGGGGGAGCAGTACTTC. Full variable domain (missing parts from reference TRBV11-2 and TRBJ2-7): EAGVAQSPRYKIIEKRQSVAFWCNPISGHATLYWYQQILGQGPKLLIQFQNNGVVDDSQLPKDRFSAERLKGVDSTLKIQPAKLEDSAVYLCASSPLGRTGEQYFGPGTRLTVT.

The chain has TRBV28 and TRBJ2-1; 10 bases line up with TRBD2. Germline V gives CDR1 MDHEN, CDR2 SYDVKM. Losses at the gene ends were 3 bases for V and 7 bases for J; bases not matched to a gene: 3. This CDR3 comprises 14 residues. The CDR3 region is CASSLSGRGNEQFF. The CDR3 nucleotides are TGTGCCAGCAGTTTGAGCGGGAGGGGGAATGAGCAGTTCTTC.

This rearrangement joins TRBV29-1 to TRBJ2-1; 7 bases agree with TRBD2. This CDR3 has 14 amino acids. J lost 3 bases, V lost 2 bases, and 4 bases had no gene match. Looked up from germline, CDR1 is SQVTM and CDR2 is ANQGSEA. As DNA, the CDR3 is TGCAGCGTTGAACGGCGGGAGAACTACAATGAGCAGTTCTTC. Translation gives CSVERRENYNEQFF.

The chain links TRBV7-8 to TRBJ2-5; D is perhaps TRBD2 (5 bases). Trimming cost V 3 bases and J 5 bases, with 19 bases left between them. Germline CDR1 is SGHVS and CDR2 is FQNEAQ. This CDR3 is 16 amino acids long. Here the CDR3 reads CASSFLTGRGWETQYF. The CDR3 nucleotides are TGTGCCAGCAGCTTTTTGACGGGGAGAGGCTGGGAGACCCAGTACTTC.

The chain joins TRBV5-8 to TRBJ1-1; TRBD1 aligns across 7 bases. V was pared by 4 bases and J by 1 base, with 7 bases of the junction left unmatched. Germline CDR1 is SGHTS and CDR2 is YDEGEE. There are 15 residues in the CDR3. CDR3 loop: CASSPRDSWNTEAFF. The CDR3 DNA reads TGTGCCAGCAGCCCCCGGGACAGTTGGAACACTGAAGCTTTCTTT. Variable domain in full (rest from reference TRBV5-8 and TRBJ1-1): EAGVTQSPTHLIKTRGQQATLRCSPISGHTSVYWYQQALGLGLQFLLWYDEGEERNRGNFPPRFSGRQFPNYSSELNVNALELEDSALYLCASSPRDSWNTEAFFGQGTRLTVV.

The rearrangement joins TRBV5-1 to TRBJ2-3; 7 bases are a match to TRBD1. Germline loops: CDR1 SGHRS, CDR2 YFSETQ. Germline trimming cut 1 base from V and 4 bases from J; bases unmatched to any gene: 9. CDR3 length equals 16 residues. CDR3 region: CASSLLTGVGADTQYF. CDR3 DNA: TGCGCCAGCAGCTTGCTCACAGGGGTAGGGGCAGATACGCAGTATTTT.

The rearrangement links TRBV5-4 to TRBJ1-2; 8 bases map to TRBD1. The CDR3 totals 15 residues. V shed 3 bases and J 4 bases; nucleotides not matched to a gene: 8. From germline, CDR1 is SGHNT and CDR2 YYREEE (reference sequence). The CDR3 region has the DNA TGTGCCAGCAGCTATCCGGGACAGGCGATCTATGGCTACACCTTC. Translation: CASSYPGQAIYGYTF.

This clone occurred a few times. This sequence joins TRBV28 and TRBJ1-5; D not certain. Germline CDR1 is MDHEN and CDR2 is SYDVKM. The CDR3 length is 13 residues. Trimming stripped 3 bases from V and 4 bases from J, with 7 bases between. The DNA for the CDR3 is TGTGCCAGCAGTTTTGAACTAAATCAGCCCCAGCATTTT. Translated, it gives CASSFELNQPQHF.

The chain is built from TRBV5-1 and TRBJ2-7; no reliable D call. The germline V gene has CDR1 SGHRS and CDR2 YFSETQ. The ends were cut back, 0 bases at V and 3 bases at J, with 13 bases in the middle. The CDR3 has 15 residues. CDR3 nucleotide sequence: TGCGCCAGCAGCTTGGTTGGTACTTCCGTCTACGAGCAGTACTTC. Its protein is CASSLVGTSVYEQYF.

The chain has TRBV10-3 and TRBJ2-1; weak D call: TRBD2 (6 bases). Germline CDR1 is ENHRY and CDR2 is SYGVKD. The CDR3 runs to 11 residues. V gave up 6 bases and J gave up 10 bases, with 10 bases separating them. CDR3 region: CAIRGLAEQFF. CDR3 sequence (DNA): TGTGCCATCAGGGGGCTAGCGGAGCAGTTCTTC.

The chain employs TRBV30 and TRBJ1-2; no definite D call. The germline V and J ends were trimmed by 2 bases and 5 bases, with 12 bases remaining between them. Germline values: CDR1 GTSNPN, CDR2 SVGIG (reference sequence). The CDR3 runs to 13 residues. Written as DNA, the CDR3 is TGTGCCTGGAGTATGCCAGGATCGTATGGCTACACCTTC. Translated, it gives CAWSMPGSYGYTF.

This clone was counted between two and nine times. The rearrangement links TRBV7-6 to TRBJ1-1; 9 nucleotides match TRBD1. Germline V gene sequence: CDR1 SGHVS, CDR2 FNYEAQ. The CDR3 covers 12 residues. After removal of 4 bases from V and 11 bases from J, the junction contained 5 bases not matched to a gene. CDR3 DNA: TGTGCCAGCAGCTCCGGACAGGGGACGGCTTTCTTT. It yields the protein CASSSGQGTAFF.

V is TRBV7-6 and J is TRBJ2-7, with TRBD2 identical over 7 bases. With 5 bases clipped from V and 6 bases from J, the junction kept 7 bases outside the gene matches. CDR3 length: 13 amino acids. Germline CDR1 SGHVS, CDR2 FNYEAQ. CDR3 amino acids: CASSLTRGVEQYF. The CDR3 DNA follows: TGTGCCAGCAGCCTTACACGGGGGGTCGAGCAGTACTTC.

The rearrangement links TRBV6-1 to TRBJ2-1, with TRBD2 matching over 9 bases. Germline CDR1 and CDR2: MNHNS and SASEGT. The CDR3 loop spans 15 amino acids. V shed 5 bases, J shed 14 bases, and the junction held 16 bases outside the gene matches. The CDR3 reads CASSQQPGLALEEFF. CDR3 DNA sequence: TGTGCCAGCAGTCAACAGCCGGGACTAGCTCTCGAAGAGTTCTTC.